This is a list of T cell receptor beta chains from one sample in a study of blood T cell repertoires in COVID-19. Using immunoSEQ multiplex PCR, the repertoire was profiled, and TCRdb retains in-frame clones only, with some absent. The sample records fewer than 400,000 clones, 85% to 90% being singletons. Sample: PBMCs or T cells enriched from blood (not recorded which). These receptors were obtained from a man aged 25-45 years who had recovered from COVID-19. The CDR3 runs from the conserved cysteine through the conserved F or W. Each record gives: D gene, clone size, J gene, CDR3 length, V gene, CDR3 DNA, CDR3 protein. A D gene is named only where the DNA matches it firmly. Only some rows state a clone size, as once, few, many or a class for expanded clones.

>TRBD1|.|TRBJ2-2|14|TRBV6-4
TGTGCCAGCAGAGGACAGGGGTACACCGGGGAGCTGTTTTTT
CASRGQGYTGELFF
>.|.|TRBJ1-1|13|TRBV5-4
TGTGCCAGCAGCCTCCGGGGGAACACTGAAGCTTTCTTT
CASSLRGNTEAFF
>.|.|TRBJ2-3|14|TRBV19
TGTGCCACTCAACCCGGGACTTTTGCAGATACGCAGTATTTT
CATQPGTFADTQYF
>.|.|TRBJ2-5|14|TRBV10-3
TGTGCCATCAGTGAAGGAGGGAACCAAGAGACCCAGTACTTC
CAISEGGNQETQYF
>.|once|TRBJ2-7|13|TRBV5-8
TGTGCCAGCAGCTCCAACCCCCGCGGAGAGCAGTACTTC
CASSSNPRGEQYF
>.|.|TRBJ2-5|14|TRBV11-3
TGTGCCAGCAGCTTAACGGGAAGCCAAGAGACCCAGTACTTC
CASSLTGSQETQYF
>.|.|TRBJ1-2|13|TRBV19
TGTGCCAGTAGTCCCGGGACTCTCCCTGGCTACACCTTC
CASSPGTLPGYTF
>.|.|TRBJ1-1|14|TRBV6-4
TGTGCCAGCAGTGAGGTGGGGGGAGGAACTGAAGCTTTCTTT
CASSEVGGGTEAFF
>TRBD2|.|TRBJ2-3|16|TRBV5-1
TGCGCCAGCAGCTTGGGAGGGACTAGCGGCACAGATACGCAGTATTTT
CASSLGGTSGTDTQYF
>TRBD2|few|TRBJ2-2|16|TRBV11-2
TGTGCCAGCAGCTTAAAGTGGCGGGGGGGCACCGGGGAGCTGTTTTTT
CASSLKWRGGTGELFF
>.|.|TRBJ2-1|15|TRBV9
TGTGCCAGCAGCGTAGACCTGAGCTCCTACAATGAGCAGTTCTTC
CASSVDLSSYNEQFF
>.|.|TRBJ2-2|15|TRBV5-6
TGTGCCAGCAGCCCGCGGGGCCCCGGGGTCGGGGAGCTGTTTTTT
CASSPRGPGVGELFF
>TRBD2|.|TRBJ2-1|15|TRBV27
TGTGCCAGCAGACTAGCGGGGGGAACGAACAATGAGCAGTTCTTC
CASRLAGGTNNEQFF
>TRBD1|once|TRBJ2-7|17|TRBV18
TGTGCCAGCTCACCAAAGATACTGAGACAGGGTCTGGACGAGCAGTACTTC
CASSPKILRQGLDEQYF
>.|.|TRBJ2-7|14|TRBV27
TGTGCCAGCAGTTTCGTCGGGGGTGATAGGGAGCAGTACTTC
CASSFVGGDREQYF
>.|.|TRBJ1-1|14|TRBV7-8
TGTGCCAGCAGCTTAGGGGGACAGAACACTGAAGCTTTCTTT
CASSLGGQNTEAFF
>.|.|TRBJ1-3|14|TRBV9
TGTGCCAGCAGCCCAGGGTTCTCTGGAAACACCATATATTTT
CASSPGFSGNTIYF
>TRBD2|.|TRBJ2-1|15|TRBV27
TGTGCCAGCAGTTTCGAGGTAGCGGGAGTACTTGAGCAGTTCTTC
CASSFEVAGVLEQFF
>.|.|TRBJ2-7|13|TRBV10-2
TGCGCCAGCAGTGAGGGACAACTCTACGAGCAGTACTTC
CASSEGQLYEQYF
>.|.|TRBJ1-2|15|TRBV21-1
TGTGCCAGCAGCAAAGTTCCAGGGAATTCCGATGGCTACACCTTC
CASSKVPGNSDGYTF
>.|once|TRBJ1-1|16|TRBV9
TGTGCCAGCAGCGGGAGGACAGTACACATGAACACTGAAGCTTTCTTT
CASSGRTVHMNTEAFF
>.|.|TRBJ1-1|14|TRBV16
TGTGCCAGCAGCCAATTCGTCAGGGACACTGAAGCTTTCTTT
CASSQFVRDTEAFF
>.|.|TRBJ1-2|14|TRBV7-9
TGTGCCACCCTAACAACTGGGCAAAACTATGGCTACACCTTC
CATLTTGQNYGYTF
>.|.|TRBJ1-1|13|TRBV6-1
TGTGCCAGCAGTGAATTTCGGGGGACTGAAGCTTTCTTT
CASSEFRGTEAFF
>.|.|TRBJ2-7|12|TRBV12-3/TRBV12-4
TGTGCCAGCAGTTCACGGACTTACGAGCAGTACTTC
CASSSRTYEQYF
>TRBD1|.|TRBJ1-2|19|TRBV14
TGTGCCAGCAGCCTTCCGGGGGGACAGGGGAATGGAATAAGGGTAGGCTACACCTTC
CASSLPGGQGNGIRVGYTF
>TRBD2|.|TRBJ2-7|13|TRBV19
TGTGCCAGTAGTCTAGCGGGAGCCTACGAGCAGTACTTC
CASSLAGAYEQYF
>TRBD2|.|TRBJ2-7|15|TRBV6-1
TGTGCCAGCAGTGAAATAAGCGGGAGTGGTAACGAGCAGTACTTC
CASSEISGSGNEQYF
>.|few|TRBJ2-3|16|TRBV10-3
TGTGCCATCAGTGATGCTGTACACCGGGTCACAGATACGCAGTATTTT
CAISDAVHRVTDTQYF
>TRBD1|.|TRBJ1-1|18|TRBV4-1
TGCGCCAGCAGCCAAGGATGGGGACAGGGTACCATGAACACTGAAGCTTTCTTT
CASSQGWGQGTMNTEAFF
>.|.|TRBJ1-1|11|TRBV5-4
TGTGCCAGCAGCCGCGGTCCTGAAGCTTTCTTT
CASSRGPEAFF
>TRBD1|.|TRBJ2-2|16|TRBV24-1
TGTGCCACCAGCGAGTACGGGACAGGGTATGCCGGGGAGCTGTTTTTT
CATSEYGTGYAGELFF
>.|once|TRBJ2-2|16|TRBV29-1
TGCAGCGTTGAAGATCCATGGACTTCGAACACCGGGGAGCTGTTTTTT
CSVEDPWTSNTGELFF
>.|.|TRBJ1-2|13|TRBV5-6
TGTGCCAGCAGCTTGGTGCTGAACAATGGCTACACCTTC
CASSLVLNNGYTF
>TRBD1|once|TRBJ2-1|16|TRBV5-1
TGCGCCACGACAGGGGGCGGCGGGGGCCCCCGCAATGAGCAGTTCTTC
CATTGGGGGPRNEQFF
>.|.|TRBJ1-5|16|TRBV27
TGTGCCAGCAGTTTATACCAGGGTCGAGGCAATCAGCCCCAGCATTTT
CASSLYQGRGNQPQHF
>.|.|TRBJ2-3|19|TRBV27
TGTGCCAGCAGTTTATCATTCGACTGGACGGGGGGCGGGCAACATACGCAGTATTTT
CASSLSFDWTGGGQHTQYF
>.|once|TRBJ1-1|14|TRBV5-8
TGTGCCAGCAGCTTGGAAGGGGCGAACACTGAAGCTTTCTTT
CASSLEGANTEAFF
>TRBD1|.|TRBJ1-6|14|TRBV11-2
TGTGCCAGCAGCTTACAGGGGGTAGGCTCACCCCTCCACTTT
CASSLQGVGSPLHF
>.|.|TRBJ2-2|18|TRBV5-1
TGCGCCAGCAGCTTGCGGCCCATTGGTAGCGGTACAAACAGGGAGCTGTTTTTT
CASSLRPIGSGTNRELFF
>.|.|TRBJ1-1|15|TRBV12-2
TGTGCAAGTCGCTTAGAGGTGGAGGGGAACACTGAAGCTTTCTTT
CASRLEVEGNTEAFF
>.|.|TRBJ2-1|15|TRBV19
TGTGCCAGTAGTACCCGACAGGAGTTCTACAATGAGCAGTTCTTC
CASSTRQEFYNEQFF
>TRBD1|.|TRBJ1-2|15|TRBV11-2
TGTGCCAGCAGCTTAGCAGGGACAGGGTGGAATGGCTACACCTTC
CASSLAGTGWNGYTF